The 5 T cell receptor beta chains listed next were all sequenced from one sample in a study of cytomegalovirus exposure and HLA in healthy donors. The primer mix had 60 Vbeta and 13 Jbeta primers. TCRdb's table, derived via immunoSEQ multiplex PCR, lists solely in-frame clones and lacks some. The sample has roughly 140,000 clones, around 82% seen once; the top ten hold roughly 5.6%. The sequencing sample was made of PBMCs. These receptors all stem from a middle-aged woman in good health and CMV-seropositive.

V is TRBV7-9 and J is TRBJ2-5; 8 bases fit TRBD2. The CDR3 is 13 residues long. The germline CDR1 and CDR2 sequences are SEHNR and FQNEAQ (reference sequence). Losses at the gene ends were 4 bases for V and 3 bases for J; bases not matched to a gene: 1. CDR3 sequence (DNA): TGTGCCAGCAGCTGGGGACTAGAAGAGACCCAGTACTTC. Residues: CASSWGLEETQYF.

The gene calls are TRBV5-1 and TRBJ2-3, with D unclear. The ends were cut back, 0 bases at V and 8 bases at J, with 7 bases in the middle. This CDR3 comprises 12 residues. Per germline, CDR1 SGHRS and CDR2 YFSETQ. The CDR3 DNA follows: TGCGCCAGCAGCTTGGCACGAGGTACGCAGTATTTT. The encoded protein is CASSLARGTQYF.

CDR3 bases: TGTGCCAGTAGTATCGGTCAGGGGTCTGAAAAACTGTTTTTT. Translated: CASSIGQGSEKLFF. The V and J genes are TRBV19 and TRBJ1-4, with D maybe TRBD1 (6 bases). Per germline, CDR1 LNHDA and CDR2 SQIVND (reference sequence). The CDR3 consists of 14 residues. Trimming cost V 3 bases and J 7 bases, with 12 bases left between them.

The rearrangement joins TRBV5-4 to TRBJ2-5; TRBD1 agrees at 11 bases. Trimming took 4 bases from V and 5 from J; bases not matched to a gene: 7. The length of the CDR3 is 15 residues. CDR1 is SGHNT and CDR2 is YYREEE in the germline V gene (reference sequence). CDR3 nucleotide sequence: TGTGCCAGCAGCAAGGACAGGGGGCTTCAGGAGACCCAGTACTTC. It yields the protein CASSKDRGLQETQYF.

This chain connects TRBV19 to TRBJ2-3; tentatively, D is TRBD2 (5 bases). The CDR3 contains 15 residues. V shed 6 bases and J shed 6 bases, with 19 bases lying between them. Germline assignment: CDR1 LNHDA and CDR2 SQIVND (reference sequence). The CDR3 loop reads CASSQIATGWDTQYF. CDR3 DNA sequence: TGTGCCAGTAGCCAGATAGCGACGGGTTGGGATACGCAGTATTTT.